The rows below give T cell receptor beta chains drawn from one sample of a study of technical replicates of blood from several donors. Method: immunoSEQ multiplex PCR; TCRdb's copy keeps in-frame clones and lacks some. The table has some 84,000 clones, 91% seen once. Sequenced sample: T cells isolated from PBMCs. The receptors were gathered from a human donor in good health. CDR3s include the opening cysteine and the closing phenylalanine or tryptophan. A D gene is named only where the DNA matches it firmly. Some rows mark clone size as missing; the rest say once, few, many or name a class of expanded clone.

. | TRBJ1-1 | . | TRBV12-5 | TGTGCTAGTGGTTTGGTGGGGAGGGTGGCTTTCTTT | CASGLVGRVAFF
. | TRBJ2-7 | TRBD2 | TRBV7-3 | TGTGCCAGCAGCTCTCCCCCTGGGGGGGGATACGAGCAGTACTTC | CASSSPPGGGYEQYF
. | TRBJ2-7 | . | TRBV5-6 | TGTGCCAGTGGAGTTTCGGAATCCTACGAGCAGTACTTC | CASGVSESYEQYF
. | TRBJ2-1 | TRBD2 | TRBV28 | TGTGCCAGCAGTTTGGGGCTAACTAGCGGGAATCATAATGAGCAGTTCTTC | CASSLGLTSGNHNEQFF
. | TRBJ1-2 | . | TRBV5-1 | TGCGCCAGCAGCTTGGCAGGGGTCGTGGGCTACACCTTC | CASSLAGVVGYTF
. | TRBJ2-1 | . | TRBV9 | TGTGCCAGCAGCGTAGGCGAGGGAGTCATGTACAATGAGCAGTTCTTC | CASSVGEGVMYNEQFF
. | TRBJ2-5 | . | TRBV21-1 | TGTGCCAGCAGCATCCGCTTTCAAGCGGGAGAAAGGGAGACCCAGTACTTC | CASSIRFQAGERETQYF
. | TRBJ2-2 | . | TRBV4-3 | TGCGCCAGCAGCCAAGAGGAGGGGACCACCGGGGAGCTGTTTTTT | CASSQEEGTTGELFF
. | TRBJ2-7 | TRBD2 | TRBV19 | TGTGCCAGTAGTGACTCTAGCGGGAGGGCATTCCCCGAGCAGTACTTC | CASSDSSGRAFPEQYF
. | TRBJ1-2 | TRBD1 | TRBV18 | TGTGCCAGCTCACCCGGACAGGCAATTTATAACTATGGCTACACCTTC | CASSPGQAIYNYGYTF
. | TRBJ1-5 | . | TRBV6-1 | TGTGCCAGCAGTGAATACCCAGATAGCAATCAGCCCCAGCATTTT | CASSEYPDSNQPQHF
. | TRBJ2-3 | . | TRBV7-7 | TGTGCTAGCAGCTACCGCACAACCACAGATACGCAGTATTTT | CASSYRTTTDTQYF
. | TRBJ2-7 | TRBD1 | TRBV19 | TGTGCCAGTAGCAAAAGACAGGGGGAAGCGATAGAGCAGTACTTC | CASSKRQGEAIEQYF
few | TRBJ1-4 | . | TRBV27 | TGTGCCAGCTCTTTGACCGGGAATGAAAAACTGTTTTTT | CASSLTGNEKLFF
few | TRBJ1-5 | . | TRBV27 | TGTGCCAGCGGGCTACTGAGCCAGCCCCAGCATTTT | CASGLLSQPQHF
. | TRBJ2-7 | . | TRBV7-8 | TGTGCCAGCAGCCCTAATCCCTACGAGCAGTACTTC | CASSPNPYEQYF
. | TRBJ2-1 | TRBD2 | TRBV6-5 | TGTGCCAGCAGTTTGACTAGCGGATCATACAATGAGCAGTTCTTC | CASSLTSGSYNEQFF
. | TRBJ2-2 | . | TRBV5-1 | TGCGCCAGCAGCTCGACCGGGACACCGAACACCGGGGAGCTGTTTTTT | CASSSTGTPNTGELFF
once | TRBJ2-1 | . | TRBV5-1 | TGCGCCAGCAGCTTATCTCATCAGGGTGAGCAGTTCTTC | CASSLSHQGEQFF
. | TRBJ2-1 | TRBD1 | TRBV6-1 | TGTGCCAGCAGTGGTGAAGGGGGCTATGACAATGAGCAGTTCTTC | CASSGEGGYDNEQFF
. | TRBJ2-5 | . | TRBV13 | TGTGCCAGCAGCTTAGGGGCCACAGGGGAGACCCAGTACTTC | CASSLGATGETQYF
. | TRBJ2-1 | . | TRBV29-1 | TGCAGCGTTGAAAAGGGGGGGAGAAGGAATGAGCAGTTCTTC | CSVEKGGRRNEQFF
. | TRBJ1-2 | . | TRBV30 | TGTGCCTGGAGTTTGGGGCCTGGCTACACCTTC | CAWSLGPGYTF
. | TRBJ2-7 | . | TRBV29-1 | TGCAGCGTTGTAGGAGGGGAAGCCTACGAGCAGTACTTC | CSVVGGEAYEQYF
. | TRBJ2-7 | TRBD2 | TRBV2 | TGTGCCAGCACAGTTAGCGGGTACGAGCAGTACTTC | CASTVSGYEQYF
. | TRBJ2-2 | . | TRBV27 | TGTGCCAGCAGTTTGGCCCCGGGGACCGGGGAGCTGTTTTTT | CASSLAPGTGELFF
. | TRBJ1-5 | TRBD1 | TRBV7-9 | TGTGCCAGCAACCAGGGGGCAATCGATCAGCCCCAGCATTTT | CASNQGAIDQPQHF
. | TRBJ2-6 | TRBD1 | TRBV6-1 | TGTGCCAGCAGTGAGCTTTTCTATTTGCGGGACAGGGGCAACGTCCTGACTTTC | CASSELFYLRDRGNVLTF
. | TRBJ2-5 | TRBD1 | TRBV5-1 | TGCGCCAGCAGCAGGACAGGGGGCGTTGAGACCCAGTACTTC | CASSRTGGVETQYF
. | TRBJ2-7 | TRBD1 | TRBV5-4 | TGTGCCAGCAGCTTGAGGCCCGACAGGGGCTACGAGCAGTACTTC | CASSLRPDRGYEQYF
once | TRBJ2-3 | TRBD1 | TRBV11-1 | TGTGCCAGCACCAACCCCGGACAGGGGGGCACAGATACGCAGTATTTT | CASTNPGQGGTDTQYF
. | TRBJ2-7 | TRBD1 | TRBV15 | TGTGCCACCAGCAGAAACCTTATCGCCGGGACAGGGTACTACGAGCAGTACTTC | CATSRNLIAGTGYYEQYF
. | TRBJ1-2 | . | TRBV27 | TGTGCCAGCAGGCTACAGGGCAACTATGGCTACACCTTC | CASRLQGNYGYTF
. | TRBJ1-4 | . | TRBV7-2 | TGTGCCAGCAGCTTAAATGGGGGCGCCAGGGAAAAACTGTTTTTT | CASSLNGGAREKLFF
. | TRBJ2-1 | TRBD1 | TRBV7-9 | TGTGCCAGCAGCACGGACAGGGAGCGCAATGAGCAGTTCTTC | CASSTDRERNEQFF
. | TRBJ2-3 | TRBD2 | TRBV14 | TGTGCCAGCACAGCGGGGTTCACAGATACGCAGTATTTT | CASTAGFTDTQYF
. | TRBJ2-3 | TRBD1 | TRBV5-4 | TGTGCCAGCAGCTTGTACAGGGGGCCTTCTAGCACAGATACGCAGTATTTT | CASSLYRGPSSTDTQYF
. | TRBJ1-1 | . | TRBV18 | TGTGCCAGCTCATCCGAGACAGGCATGAACACTGAAGCTTTCTTT | CASSSETGMNTEAFF
. | TRBJ2-2 | . | TRBV9 | TGTGCCAGCAGCGTAGGAGGCACCGGGGAGCTGTTTTTT | CASSVGGTGELFF
. | TRBJ1-2 | TRBD1 | TRBV15 | TGTGCCACCAGCAGAGATTGGACAGGGACTGGCTACACCTTC | CATSRDWTGTGYTF
once | TRBJ2-7 | TRBD1 | TRBV10-1 | TGCGCCAGCAGACCCTCAGGGGGAATATACGAGCAGTACTTC | CASRPSGGIYEQYF
. | TRBJ2-5 | . | TRBV7-3 | TGTGCCAGTGCACAGGGTTCCAAAGAGACCCAGTACTTC | CASAQGSKETQYF
. | TRBJ2-4 | TRBD1 | TRBV4-1 | TGCGCCAGCAGCCAACCGGGACAGGGGGCCAAAAACATTCAGTACTTC | CASSQPGQGAKNIQYF
. | TRBJ2-7 | TRBD2 | TRBV27 | TGTGCCAGCGGCGCCCTAGCGGGAGGAACCTACGAGCAGTACTTC | CASGALAGGTYEQYF
. | TRBJ2-7 | TRBD1 | TRBV2 | TGTGCCAGCAGTGGAGGGGACAGGATAAATTACGAGCAGTACTTC | CASSGGDRINYEQYF
. | TRBJ1-1 | . | TRBV13 | TGTGCCAGCAGCTACAGCCCCCAGGCAAAAGAAGCTTTCTTT | CASSYSPQAKEAFF
. | TRBJ2-1 | . | TRBV19 | TGTGCCAGTAGTATTGCGGCTCTTAGCTCCTACAATGAGCAGTTCTTC | CASSIAALSSYNEQFF